Listed below are T cell receptor beta chains from one sample, sequenced in a study of blood T cell repertoires in COVID-19. The protocol was immunoSEQ multiplex PCR, while the TCRdb copy is restricted to in-frame clones and leaves out a portion. Altogether roughly 320,000 clones are present, roughly 90% being singletons, with the ten largest covering around 1.9%. The specimen sequenced was peripheral blood. Receptors were obtained from a woman in her 30s with COVID-19, enrolled during active disease. CDR3s include the opening cysteine and the closing phenylalanine or tryptophan. A D gene is named only where the DNA matches it firmly. Clone size is given for some rows only: seen once, a few or many times, or a class if the clone is expanded.

V: TRBV5-1
size: .
D: TRBD1
J: TRBJ1-2
DNA: TGCGCCAGCAGCTGGGGACAGGGAGGTATCTATGGCTACACCTTC
CDR3: CASSWGQGGIYGYTF

V: TRBV7-8
size: .
D: TRBD1
J: TRBJ2-6
DNA: TGTGCCAGCAGCTTAGGAACCCAGGGGGCGCGAGGGGCCAACGTCCTGACTTTC
CDR3: CASSLGTQGARGANVLTF

V: TRBV27
size: .
D: .
J: TRBJ1-1
DNA: TGTGCCTCGCAATTCAACTTGAACACTGAAGCTTTCTTT
CDR3: CASQFNLNTEAFF

V: TRBV9
size: .
D: TRBD1
J: TRBJ2-7
DNA: TGTGCCAGCAGCGTAGGGACAGGCGCGCGGGAGCAGTACTTC
CDR3: CASSVGTGAREQYF

V: TRBV12-5
size: .
D: TRBD1
J: TRBJ2-1
DNA: TGTGCTAGTACAACAGGGGGCACCTACAATGAGCAGTTCTTC
CDR3: CASTTGGTYNEQFF

V: TRBV5-1
size: .
D: TRBD2
J: TRBJ2-5
DNA: TGCGCCAGCAGCGCCCAGACTAGCGAGGCAGAGACCCAGTACTTC
CDR3: CASSAQTSEAETQYF

V: TRBV12-5
size: .
D: .
J: TRBJ1-5
DNA: TGTGCTAGTGCACCAGACAGGAAGGGCAATCAGCCCCAGCATTTT
CDR3: CASAPDRKGNQPQHF

V: TRBV7-9
size: .
D: .
J: TRBJ2-3
DNA: TGTGCCAGCAGCCGCCAGACTAGCACAGATACGCAGTATTTT
CDR3: CASSRQTSTDTQYF

V: TRBV9
size: once
D: TRBD1
J: TRBJ1-3
DNA: TGTGCCAGCAGTCCCCCAGCGGGACAGGGATTCCTCGCTGGAAACACCATATATTTT
CDR3: CASSPPAGQGFLAGNTIYF

V: TRBV18
size: .
D: .
J: TRBJ1-6
DNA: TGTGCCAGCTCACCACTCGGGCCAGGGCGAGGATCACCCCTCCACTTT
CDR3: CASSPLGPGRGSPLHF

V: TRBV2
size: .
D: .
J: TRBJ1-6
DNA: TGTGCCAGCAGTGGAGAGGGAAATTCACCCCTCCACTTT
CDR3: CASSGEGNSPLHF

V: TRBV6-5
size: .
D: TRBD1
J: TRBJ1-4
DNA: TGTGCCAGCAGTAATCTCCGGGACAGAAATGAAAAACTGTTTTTT
CDR3: CASSNLRDRNEKLFF

V: TRBV7-9
size: .
D: TRBD1
J: TRBJ2-3
DNA: TGTGCCAGCAGCTGGACAGGGGCAGGCACAGATACGCAGTATTTT
CDR3: CASSWTGAGTDTQYF

V: TRBV25-1
size: .
D: TRBD1
J: TRBJ1-1
DNA: TGTGCCAGCAGTCTGACAGGGGTGGTCACTGAAGCTTTCTTT
CDR3: CASSLTGVVTEAFF

V: TRBV14
size: .
D: .
J: TRBJ2-5
DNA: TGTGCCAGCAGCCAACTCACAGTCGGTGGGACCCAGTACTTC
CDR3: CASSQLTVGGTQYF

V: TRBV6-5
size: .
D: .
J: TRBJ1-2
DNA: TGTGCCAGCACCACCGTCTCAGCTAACTATGGCTACACCTTC
CDR3: CASTTVSANYGYTF

V: TRBV5-1
size: .
D: .
J: TRBJ1-3
DNA: TGCGCCAGCAGCGAAACCAACACAGGGACCGGAAACACCATATATTTT
CDR3: CASSETNTGTGNTIYF

V: TRBV20-1
size: .
D: .
J: TRBJ1-2
DNA: TGCAGTGCTAGGGCCAGCTATGGCTACACCTTC
CDR3: CSARASYGYTF

V: TRBV15
size: .
D: TRBD2
J: TRBJ2-3
DNA: TGTGCCACCAGGACCCGGGCGGTGGCGGGGGAAGATACGCAGTATTTT
CDR3: CATRTRAVAGEDTQYF

V: TRBV4-2
size: .
D: TRBD1
J: TRBJ2-7
DNA: TGTGCCAGCAGCCGGGTAGGACAGGGAAGCTCCTACGAGCAGTACTTC
CDR3: CASSRVGQGSSYEQYF

V: TRBV28
size: .
D: TRBD1
J: TRBJ2-3
DNA: TGTGCCAGCAGTTTATCGATCGGGCAGGGGGCAGATACGCAGTATTTT
CDR3: CASSLSIGQGADTQYF

V: TRBV5-1
size: .
D: .
J: TRBJ1-6
DNA: TGCGCCAGCAGCTTCGACTCACGGGATTCACCCCTCCACTTT
CDR3: CASSFDSRDSPLHF

V: TRBV3-1/TRBV3-2
size: .
D: TRBD1
J: TRBJ1-2
DNA: TGTGCCAGCAGCCACCGGACAGGGGCCAACTATGGCTACACCTTC
CDR3: CASSHRTGANYGYTF

V: TRBV6-6
size: .
D: .
J: TRBJ2-1
DNA: TGTGCCAGCAGTCCCATCGGGGGGCCGCATGAGCAGTTCTTC
CDR3: CASSPIGGPHEQFF

V: TRBV3-1/TRBV3-2
size: .
D: TRBD2
J: TRBJ2-3
DNA: TGTGCCAGCAGCCCTACTAGCGGGGGAGGGGAAGATACGCAGTATTTT
CDR3: CASSPTSGGGEDTQYF

V: TRBV5-6
size: .
D: TRBD1
J: TRBJ1-2
DNA: TGTGCCAGCATCAACAGGGGCGCTAACTATGGCTACACCTTC
CDR3: CASINRGANYGYTF

V: TRBV6-1
size: once
D: TRBD1
J: TRBJ1-1
DNA: TGTGCCAGCAGTGACAGGCAGGGGGTGAACACTGAAGCTTTCTTT
CDR3: CASSDRQGVNTEAFF

V: TRBV19
size: .
D: .
J: TRBJ1-1
DNA: TGTGCCAGTACCCGGGCAGGGACAAAGGTCACTGAAGCTTTCTTT
CDR3: CASTRAGTKVTEAFF

V: TRBV6-5
size: .
D: .
J: TRBJ1-2
DNA: TGTGCCAGCAGTTACACGAGGGGAGGGGGCTACACCTTC
CDR3: CASSYTRGGGYTF

V: TRBV6-5
size: .
D: .
J: TRBJ2-2
DNA: TGTGCCAGCAGTTACTCGAAGCGCGGCGGGGAGCTGTTTTTT
CDR3: CASSYSKRGGELFF

V: TRBV7-9
size: .
D: TRBD1
J: TRBJ2-5
DNA: TGTGCCAGCAGCTTAGGGGACAGGGATCAAGAGACCCAGTACTTC
CDR3: CASSLGDRDQETQYF

V: TRBV27
size: .
D: TRBD1
J: TRBJ1-1
DNA: TGTGCCAGCAGTTTAGGGGACAGGCCACTTAATGTGTTCTTT
CDR3: CASSLGDRPLNVFF